These T cell receptor beta chains were read from a single sample in a study of neurological immune-mediated disorders. TCRdb redid the calling of the 5' RACE reads with MiXCR, one entry per CDR3 protein. Among about 76,000 distinct CDR3 sequences listed, more than 15% were seen once. Material for sequencing was PBMCs. The receptors shown here come from a middle-aged woman in good health. Both conserved end residues are part of each CDR3. The order of the fields is CDR3 protein, CDR3 DNA, V gene, clone size, J gene, D gene. A D gene is named only where the DNA matches it firmly. Only part of the rows carry a size: once, few, many, or a class if the clone is expanded.

CASSQVNAVWGEGYNEQFF	TGCGCCAGCAGCCAAGTGAATGCTGTATGGGGGGAGGGCTACAATGAGCAGTTCTTC	TRBV4-3	many	TRBJ2-1	TRBD2
CASSLGGSFPYNEQFF	TGTGCCAGCAGTTTAGGTGGGTCATTCCCCTACAATGAGCAGTTCTTC	TRBV12-3/TRBV12-4	many	TRBJ2-1	-
CASSWVINEQFF	TGTGCCAGCAGTTGGGTTATAAATGAGCAGTTCTTC	TRBV12-3/TRBV12-4	many	TRBJ2-1	-
CASSLLAQSNQPQHF	TGTGCCAGCAGTTTATTGGCACAGAGCAATCAGCCCCAGCATTTT	TRBV27	many	TRBJ1-5	-
CASSDTGTGKANEQFF	TGTGCCAGCAGTGACACAGGGACAGGGAAAGCGAATGAGCAGTTCTTC	TRBV6-4	many	TRBJ2-1	TRBD1
CASSFHNSAWDFF	TGTGCCAGCAGCTTCCACAACAGTGCGTGGGATTTCTTT	TRBV7-2	-	TRBJ1-1	-
CASLGGMNTEAFF	TGTGCCAGCTTAGGGGGCATGAACACTGAAGCTTTCTTT	TRBV5-6	-	TRBJ1-1	TRBD1
CASSESCWDLWGNYGYTF	TGCGCCAGCAGTGAGTCGTGCTGGGACCTGTGGGGTAACTATGGCTACACCTTC	TRBV10-1	many	TRBJ1-2	-
CATTNPGQNQETQYF	TGTGCCACGACCAACCCGGGACAGAATCAAGAGACCCAGTACTTC	TRBV6-5	many	TRBJ2-5	TRBD1
CAISEQGPNYGYTF	TGTGCCATCAGTGAACAGGGGCCTAACTATGGCTACACCTTC	TRBV10-3	many	TRBJ1-2	TRBD1
CASSVSGQLDVGNSPLHF	TGTGCCAGCAGCGTCAGCGGACAGCTCGATGTGGGTAATTCACCCCTCCACTTT	TRBV9	many	TRBJ1-6	-
CSARVAGTVNQPLHF	TGCAGTGCTAGAGTCGCCGGGACAGTAAATCAGCCCCTGCATTTT	TRBV20-1	-	TRBJ1-5	TRBD1
CASPREGDSDSNQPQHF	TGTGCCAGCCCTCGCGAGGGAGACAGTGATAGCAATCAGCCCCAGCATTTT	TRBV6-4	many	TRBJ1-5	-
CSASRAGALTDTQYF	TGCAGTGCTAGTCGAGCGGGGGCCCTCACAGATACGCAGTATTTT	TRBV20-1	many	TRBJ2-3	TRBD2
CASSQERRGARETQYF	TGTGCCAGCAGCCAAGAGCGACGGGGGGCCCGGGAGACCCAGTACTTC	TRBV3-1	many	TRBJ2-5	-
CASSPNWTGARPTIYF	TGTGCCAGCAGTCCGAACTGGACAGGGGCCCGACCCACCATATATTTT	TRBV27	many	TRBJ1-3	TRBD1
CASSSLPGQGGSAYEQYF	TGTGCCAGCAGCTCACTCCCGGGACAGGGGGGAAGCGCCTACGAGCAGTACTTC	TRBV7-8	-	TRBJ2-7	TRBD1
CASSPGAGTEAFF	TGTGCCAGCAGTCCAGGGGCGGGCACTGAAGCTTTCTTT	TRBV25-1	many	TRBJ1-1	-
CASSLSRNNEQFF	TGTGCCAGCAGCCTAAGCAGGAATAATGAGCAGTTCTTC	TRBV25-1	many	TRBJ2-1	-
CASSWGRRETQYF	TGTGCCAGCAGTTGGGGGCGCCGGGAGACCCAGTACTTC	TRBV27	many	TRBJ2-5	-
CASSAARDNNEQFF	TGTGCCAGCAGTGCCGCTAGGGATAACAATGAGCAGTTCTTC	TRBV3-1	many	TRBJ2-1	-
CVRSLGGVGDEQFF	TGCGTCAGAAGCTTGGGAGGGGTTGGAGATGAGCAGTTCTTC	TRBV5-1	-	TRBJ2-1	TRBD2
CASRNSLIRGEYGYTF	TGTGCCAGCAGGAATTCCCTGATCCGGGGGGAGTATGGCTACACCTTC	TRBV2	many	TRBJ1-2	-
CSAKHPGANVLTF	TGCAGTGCTAAGCATCCCGGGGCCAACGTCCTGACTTTC	TRBV20-1	many	TRBJ2-6	-
CASSLPSGGITDTQYF	TGTGCCAGCAGCTTGCCTAGCGGGGGGATCACAGATACGCAGTATTTT	TRBV7-2	many	TRBJ2-3	TRBD2
CASRADRESTEAFF	TGTGCCAGCAGGGCGGACAGGGAGTCCACTGAAGCTTTCTTT	TRBV7-2	many	TRBJ1-1	TRBD1
CASSPDRGGNTEAFF	TGCGCCAGCAGCCCCGACAGGGGTGGAAACACTGAAGCTTTCTTT	TRBV4-3	many	TRBJ1-1	TRBD1
CASSTGVYGGNTIYF	TGTGCCAGCAGCACCGGGGTTTACGGTGGAAACACCATATATTTT	TRBV9	many	TRBJ1-3	-
CAISESWGNTEAFF	TGTGCCATCAGTGAGTCTTGGGGGAACACTGAAGCTTTCTTT	TRBV10-3	few	TRBJ1-1	-
CASSSDSSGTDTQYF	TGTGCCAGCTCCTCGGACAGTTCAGGCACAGATACGCAGTATTTT	TRBV18	-	TRBJ2-3	-
CASSPDRFSYNEQFF	TGTGCCAGCAGCCCTGACAGGTTCTCCTACAATGAGCAGTTCTTC	TRBV12-3/TRBV12-4	many	TRBJ2-1	-
CASSLWQGYGYTF	TGTGCCAGCAGCTTATGGCAGGGCTATGGCTACACCTTC	TRBV7-2	many	TRBJ1-2	-
CASAPLKDLTSTDTQYF	TGCGCCAGCGCCCCCTTAAAGGACTTGACGAGCACAGATACGCAGTATTTT	TRBV5-1	many	TRBJ2-3	-
CASSYSPQETQYF	TGTGCCAGCAGTTACTCGCCCCAAGAGACCCAGTACTTC	TRBV6-5	many	TRBJ2-5	-
CASSPGAGDYNEQFF	TGTGCCAGCAGCCCTGGGGCGGGGGACTACAATGAGCAGTTCTTC	TRBV7-6	many	TRBJ2-1	TRBD2
CASSLLSETQYF	TGCGCCAGCAGCCTACTCTCGGAGACCCAGTACTTC	TRBV5-1	many	TRBJ2-5	-
CSAREGTQGESGELFF	TGCAGTGCTAGAGAAGGGACCCAAGGGGAGAGCGGGGAGCTGTTTTTT	TRBV20-1	many	TRBJ2-2	-
CASSSMFQGKSAQHF	TGTGCCAGCAGTTCGATGTTTCAGGGGAAATCAGCCCAGCATTTT	TRBV6-2/TRBV6-3	few	TRBJ1-5	-
CASSLVGNQPQHF	TGCGCCAGCAGCTTGGTGGGTAATCAGCCCCAGCATTTT	TRBV5-1	many	TRBJ1-5	-